One and the same sample provided the 8 T cell receptor beta chains below, sequenced in a study of glioma-infiltrating T cells. Using RNA template, CDR3s of TCR alpha and beta were amplified with iRepertoire arm-PCR. TCRdb used MiXCR to reprocess the multiplex PCR reads, holding one entry per CDR3 protein. The table records around 190,000 distinct CDR3 sequences, about 31% of them present only once. Material for sequencing was glioma tissue, nonneoplastic brain tissue, or PBMCs (not recorded which). Source of these receptors: a human donor with low-grade glioma or glioblastoma, undergoing nonglioma brain surgery, or in good health (not recorded which).

This chain joins TRBV7-2 and TRBJ2-2; possibly TRBD2 for D (6 bases). Germline values: CDR1 SGHTA, CDR2 FQGNSA. The CDR3 contains 16 residues. Trimming cost V 3 bases and J 6 bases, with 17 bases left between them. The CDR3 DNA follows: TGTGCCAGCAGCTTCGGGAGACTAGTCGAACCCGGGGAGCTGTTTTTT. Translating it yields CASSFGRLVEPGELFF.

The V gene is TRBV20-1, the J gene TRBJ2-7; 7 nucleotides line up with TRBD2. CDR1 is DFQATT and CDR2 is SNEGSKA in the germline V gene (reference sequence). Trimming removed 6 bases from V and 5 bases from J; junction bases left unmatched: 10. The CDR3 loop spans 13 amino acids. Here the CDR3 reads CSATRAGANEQYF. In DNA, the CDR3 is TGCAGTGCGACACGTGCGGGAGCCAACGAGCAGTACTTC.

Many counts were recorded for this clonotype. The gene calls are TRBV7-3 and TRBJ2-1; 10 bases line up with TRBD2. The junction had 7 bases not matched to a gene; V was cut back by 4 bases and J by 7 bases. This CDR3 comprises 15 residues. Per the germline V gene, CDR1 is SGHTA and CDR2 is FQGTGA. The DNA for the CDR3 is TGTGCCAGCAGCTCCTTAGGAGCGGGAGGGAATGAGCAGTTCTTC. It specifies CASSSLGAGGNEQFF.

This clonotype was seen more than once but under ten times. Just one base apart from a much larger clone, this may be a read error. The chain employs TRBV19 and TRBJ1-2; D is possibly TRBD1 (6 bases). The CDR3 sequence is 13 residues long. Germline V lookup: CDR1 LNHDA, CDR2 SQIVND (reference sequence). The CDR3 region has the DNA TGTGCCAGTAGTCCCGGGGGGGCTTATGGCGACACCTTC. It specifies CASSPGGAYGDTF. Supplemented by reference TRBV19 and TRBJ1-2, the full variable domain reads DGGITQSPKYLFRKEGQNVTLSCEQNLNHDAMYWYRQDPGQGLRLIYYSQIVNDFQKGDIAEGYSVSREKKESFPLTVTSAQKNPTAFYLCASSPGGAYGDTFGSGTRLTVV.

Ten or more counts support this clonotype. The CDR3 loop is CASSPTGGHQPQHF. In nucleotides, the CDR3 is TGTGCCAGCAGCCCAACAGGGGGCCATCAGCCCCAGCATTTT. The J gene is TRBJ1-5, the V gene TRBV28; TRBD1 agrees at 9 bases. The CDR3 contains 14 residues. Looked up from germline, CDR1 is MDHEN and CDR2 is SYDVKM. V shed 6 bases and J 5 bases; nucleotides not matched to a gene: 5. Full variable domain (outside the CDR3, taken from reference TRBV28 and TRBJ1-5): DVKVTQSSRYLVKRTGEKVFLECVQDMDHENMFWYRQDPGLGLRLIYFSYDVKMKEKGDIPEGYSVSREKKERFSLILESASTNQTSMYLCASSPTGGHQPQHFGDGTRLSIL.

This clonotype appeared a few times. The genes are TRBV4-2 and TRBJ2-2, with 10 bases lining up with TRBD1. The length of the CDR3 is 18 residues. V lost 0 bases and J lost 4; bases outside the gene matches: 8. The germline gives CDR1 LGHNA, CDR2 YNFKEQ. This CDR3 reads CASSQDPRQGAATGELFF. The CDR3 DNA sequence: TGTGCCAGCAGCCAAGACCCGCGACAGGGGGCGGCCACCGGGGAGCTGTTTTTT.

Of note for this clonotype: A much larger clonotype is one base distant, so this may be a read error. This sequence joins TRBV7-6 and TRBJ1-2; D is perhaps TRBD1 (5 bases). Germline CDR1 SGHVS, CDR2 FNYEAQ. The CDR3 length is 15 residues. DNA for the CDR3: TGTGCCGGCAGCTTACCGGGACGCGGGATCTATGGCTACACCTTC. Residues: CAGSLPGRGIYGYTF. Full variable domain (remainder filled in from reference TRBV7-6 and TRBJ1-2): GAGVSQSPRYKVTKRGQDVALRCDPISGHVSLYWYRQALGQGPEFLTYFNYEAQQDKSGLPNDRFSAERPEGSISTLTIQRTEQRDSAMYRCAGSLPGRGIYGYTFGSGTRLTVV.

This clonotype was seen ten or more times. At one end the junction does not follow the germline gene, possibly because of a read error. CDR3 sequence: CASSLAPGLSYEQYF. The CDR3 DNA reads as TGTGCCAGCAGCTTAGCCCCGGGACTATCCTACGAGCAATACTTC. V gene TRBV7-2 combines with J gene TRBJ2-7, with 7 positions matching TRBD2. Germline-derived CDR1 and CDR2 are SGHTA and FQGNSA. CDR3 size: 15 residues.